This is a list of T cell receptor beta chains from one sample in a study of spatial heterogeneity in lung cancer. TCRdb fed the 5' RACE reads into MiXCR, producing one record per CDR3 protein. The table records 82,000 or so distinct CDR3 sequences, 10% to 15% of them present only once. Specimen: PBMCs, collected at surgery. The origin of the receptors is a male donor with early-stage non-small cell lung cancer. Both conserved end residues are part of each CDR3. The D gene is left open where the match is weak. Part of the rows lack a size; the others show once, few, many or a class for expanded clones.

cdr3_aa cdr3_nt clone_size d_call j_call v_call
CASSFWVAGVSEQYF TGTGCCAGCAGCTTCTGGGTAGCGGGAGTGAGCGAGCAGTACTTC - TRBD2 TRBJ2-7 TRBV7-9
CASSLQDSTDTQYF TGTGCCAGCAGCCTTCAGGACAGCACAGATACGCAGTATTTT - - TRBJ2-3 TRBV9
CASCEGANTGELFF TGTGCCAGTTGCGAGGGAGCGAACACCGGGGAGCTGTTTTTT - - TRBJ2-2 TRBV19
CSAIVTNTGELFF TGCAGTGCTATAGTAACGAACACCGGGGAGCTGTTTTTT few - TRBJ2-2 TRBV20-1
CASSVQDTLGPDTQYF TGTGCCAGCAGCGTACAGGACACCCTGGGCCCAGATACGCAGTATTTT - - TRBJ2-3 TRBV6-1
CSARSLRAYNEQFF TGCAGTGCTAGGAGCTTAAGGGCCTACAATGAGCAGTTCTTC - - TRBJ2-1 TRBV20-1
CASSPGAELEQYF TGTGCCAGCAGCCCCGGGGCCGAACTCGAGCAGTACTTC many - TRBJ2-7 TRBV7-6
CVSSQPGGAGNEQFF TGTGTCAGCTCACAACCAGGGGGCGCCGGGAATGAGCAGTTCTTC - TRBD1 TRBJ2-1 TRBV18
CASTNGRGQETQYF TGTGCCAGCACTAACGGACGGGGCCAAGAGACCCAGTACTTC - - TRBJ2-5 TRBV12-3/TRBV12-4
CASSLSGQGPVTDTQYF TGTGCCAGCAGCTTGTCGGGACAGGGGCCGGTCACAGATACGCAGTATTTT few TRBD1 TRBJ2-3 TRBV7-9
CASSRAPQETQYF TGTGCCAGCAGCCGGGCCCCGCAAGAGACCCAGTACTTC once - TRBJ2-5 TRBV9
CASVQGRADTGELFF TGTGCTAGTGTGCAGGGGAGAGCGGACACCGGGGAGCTGTTTTTT - - TRBJ2-2 TRBV12-5
CASSPGLGGGTDTQYF TGTGCCAGCAGCCCGGGACTAGGAGGTGGCACAGATACGCAGTATTTC - TRBD2 TRBJ2-3 TRBV2
CASINSADTEAFF TGTGCCAGCATTAACAGTGCGGACACTGAAGCTTTCTTT few - TRBJ1-1 TRBV12-3/TRBV12-4
CAISESSALGEQYF TGTGCCATCAGTGAGTCCAGCGCCCTAGGGGAGCAGTACTTC few - TRBJ2-7 TRBV10-3
CASSHPVAGLSTDTQYF TGTGCCAGCAGCCATCCCGTAGCGGGGCTAAGCACAGATACGCAGTATTTT - TRBD2 TRBJ2-3 TRBV7-8
CSAAPSGLAGSDTQYF TGCAGTGCTGCCCCTTCAGGGCTAGCGGGGTCAGATACGCAGTATTTT - TRBD2 TRBJ2-3 TRBV20-1
CASNGWRDGRGETQYF TGTGCCAGCAACGGATGGAGGGACGGGAGAGGGGAGACCCAGTACTTC - - TRBJ2-5 TRBV2
CASSLSLGQGEAGELFF TGTGCCAGCAGCCTCTCGCTGGGGCAGGGGGAAGCCGGGGAGCTGTTTTTT few TRBD1 TRBJ2-2 TRBV7-3
CASSTSDRVDQPQHF TGTGCCAGTAGTACCTCGGACAGGGTGGATCAGCCCCAGCATTTT many TRBD1 TRBJ1-5 TRBV19
CSGDRAGAEQYF TGCAGCGGGGACAGGGCGGGCGCCGAGCAGTACTTC few TRBD1 TRBJ2-7 TRBV29-1
CASSARQGGEQFF TGTGCCAGCAGCGCCCGACAGGGGGGTGAGCAGTTCTTC many TRBD1 TRBJ2-1 TRBV7-2
CASSYSLRGGELFF TGTGCCAGCAGTTACTCGCTCAGGGGCGGGGAGCTGTTTTTT few - TRBJ2-2 TRBV6-2/TRBV6-3
CASSPGQFYGYTF TGTGCCAGCAGCCCGGGACAGTTCTATGGCTACACCTTC few TRBD1 TRBJ1-2 TRBV11-1
CATSDRTVNTGELFF TGTGCCACCAGTGACCGGACAGTGAACACCGGGGAGCTGTTTTTT few - TRBJ2-2 TRBV24-1
CASSLWQGPYEQYF TGTGCCAGCAGCTTGTGGCAGGGTCCCTACGAGCAGTACTTC few - TRBJ2-7 TRBV5-5
CASSQDRLGYEQYF TGTGCCAGCAGCCAAGACAGGTTAGGCTACGAGCAGTACTTC few - TRBJ2-7 TRBV3-1
CASSLLVSTDTQYF TGTGCCAGCAGCTTACTAGTGAGCACAGATACGCAGTATTTT few - TRBJ2-3 TRBV5-6
CASSSRTGGNTEAFF TGTGCCAGCAGCTCCAGGACAGGGGGGAACACTGAAGCTTTCTTT many TRBD1 TRBJ1-1 TRBV11-2
CASSLGGLAGENIQYF TGTGCCAGCAGCTTAGGGGGACTAGCGGGGGAAAACATTCAGTACTTC large TRBD2 TRBJ2-4 TRBV7-2
CASSVEEGISYEQYF TGTGCCAGCAGCGTAGAAGAGGGGATCTCCTACGAGCAGTACTTC - - TRBJ2-7 TRBV9
CSARDPLGVKNIQYF TGCAGTGCTAGAGATCCCCTAGGGGTCAAAAACATTCAGTACTTC few - TRBJ2-4 TRBV20-1
CASSRIGTQQFF TGTGCCAGCAGCCGCATAGGGACCCAGCAGTTCTTC few - TRBJ2-1 TRBV11-2
CATSGDSGNRDEQYF TGTGCCACCAGTGGGGACTCCGGGAATCGCGACGAGCAGTACTTC few - TRBJ2-7 TRBV24-1
CSVVLSGANVLTF TGCAGCGTTGTTCTCTCTGGGGCCAACGTCCTGACTTTC - - TRBJ2-6 TRBV29-1
CASSLNGVMNTEAFF TGCGCCAGCAGCTTGAATGGGGTCATGAACACTGAAGCTTTCTTT - - TRBJ1-1 TRBV5-1
CAISGGSSSYNEQFF TGTGCCATCAGTGGGGGATCAAGCTCCTACAATGAGCAGTTCTTC few - TRBJ2-1 TRBV10-3